Listed below are T cell receptor beta chains from one sample, sequenced in a study of shared clonotypes between healthy human individuals. Generated by immunoSEQ multiplex PCR, the TCRdb table keeps only in-frame clones and is missing some. The sample has about 1 million clones, approximately 70% seen once; the top ten hold nearly 1.5%. Material: memory CD4+ T cells sorted from blood. These receptors all stem from a man aged 18 to 29 in good health. Each CDR3 is given with its conserved first and last residue. Each record gives: D gene, J gene, V gene, clone size, CDR3 protein, CDR3 DNA. A D gene is named only where the DNA matches it firmly. Some rows have no size entry. The others give once, few or many, or a class for an expanded clone.

-	TRBJ2-1	TRBV27	-	CASMAGARGNEQFF	TGTGCCAGTATGGCCGGTGCCCGGGGGAATGAGCAGTTCTTC
TRBD1	TRBJ1-4	TRBV27	-	CASSQDRGRREKLFF	TGTGCCAGCAGTCAAGACAGGGGGCGGCGTGAAAAACTGTTTTTT
-	TRBJ1-2	TRBV7-9	-	CASSLDSKRGYTF	TGTGCCAGCAGCTTAGATTCCAAAAGGGGCTACACCTTC
TRBD2	TRBJ2-3	TRBV11-2	-	CASSPPGLVPRTDTQYF	TGTGCCAGCAGCCCCCCGGGACTAGTCCCCCGCACAGATACGCAGTATTTT
-	TRBJ1-2	TRBV28	-	CASSRRDRTYGYTF	TGTGCCAGCAGCCGGCGAGACAGAACCTATGGCTACACCTTC
-	TRBJ2-3	TRBV7-2	-	CASSLSGNTDTQYF	TGTGCCAGCAGCTTATCGGGCAACACAGATACGCAGTATTTT
-	TRBJ2-7	TRBV2	-	CASTETAYEQYF	TGTGCCAGCACTGAGACGGCCTACGAGCAGTACTTC
TRBD1	TRBJ2-7	TRBV6-1	-	CASRSQGAGEQYF	TGTGCCAGCAGGTCCCAGGGGGCAGGGGAGCAGTACTTC
-	TRBJ2-7	TRBV10-3	-	CAISGSREAYEQYF	TGTGCCATCAGTGGCTCTCGCGAGGCCTACGAGCAGTACTTC
-	TRBJ1-4	TRBV2	-	CASSGTGRNNEKLFF	TGTGCCAGCAGTGGGACCGGGAGGAATAATGAAAAACTGTTTTTT
-	TRBJ2-7	TRBV7-2	-	CASSLGFGASYEQYF	TGTGCCAGCAGCCTAGGGTTTGGCGCCTCCTACGAGCAGTACTTC
-	TRBJ1-4	TRBV27	-	CASSLYSANNEKLFF	TGTGCCAGCAGTTTATACTCGGCGAATAATGAAAAACTGTTTTTT
TRBD1	TRBJ1-4	TRBV6-5	-	CASSSGTASTNEKLFF	TGTGCCAGCAGTTCCGGGACAGCTTCAACTAATGAAAAACTGTTTTTT
-	TRBJ1-4	TRBV6-5	-	CASSRTGSEKLFF	TGTGCCAGCAGCCGAACTGGGAGTGAAAAACTGTTTTTT
TRBD2	TRBJ2-1	TRBV7-2	-	CATRLASYNEQFF	TGTGCCACCAGACTAGCGAGCTACAATGAGCAGTTCTTC
-	TRBJ2-5	TRBV5-1	once	CASSLDYLPKETQYF	TGCGCCAGCAGCTTGGACTACCTTCCTAAGGAGACCCAGTACTTC
TRBD1	TRBJ2-7	TRBV7-2	-	CASSLPPGGVQYF	TGTGCCAGCAGCTTACCGCCAGGGGGCGTGCAGTACTTC
-	TRBJ2-7	TRBV6-1	-	CASSNLGGVILEQYF	TGTGCCAGCAGCAACCTTGGGGGCGTTATCCTCGAGCAGTACTTC
TRBD2	TRBJ2-1	TRBV4-1	-	CASSPASGGSYNEQFF	TGCGCCAGCAGCCCGGCTAGCGGGGGGAGTTACAATGAGCAGTTCTTC
-	TRBJ1-2	TRBV5-1	-	CASSLLPGAGAYGYTF	TGCGCCAGCAGCTTGCTTCCCGGAGCAGGGGCCTATGGCTACACCTTC
-	TRBJ2-5	TRBV11-2	-	CASSLREETQYF	TGTGCCAGCAGCTTAAGGGAAGAGACCCAGTACTTC
TRBD1	TRBJ1-3	TRBV19	few	CASIGQDSGNTIYF	TGTGCCAGTATCGGACAGGACTCTGGAAACACCATATATTTT
-	TRBJ1-6	TRBV11-3	few	CASSLGGGDSPLHF	TGTGCCAGCAGCTTAGGGGGCGGTGATTCACCCCTCCACTTT
-	TRBJ2-3	TRBV5-1	-	CASSLRSVTDTQYF	TGCGCCAGCAGCTTGAGGTCGGTCACAGATACGCAGTATTTT
-	TRBJ2-3	TRBV10-2	-	CASGYTDTQYF	TGCGCCAGCGGATACACAGATACGCAGTATTTT
-	TRBJ1-1	TRBV5-4	-	CASSNDRTEAFF	TGTGCCAGCAGCAATGACAGAACTGAAGCTTTCTTT
TRBD1	TRBJ1-5	TRBV18	few	CARQSGTGGFSDFSNQPQHF	TGTGCCAGGCAAAGTGGGACAGGGGGCTTTTCGGACTTCAGCAATCAGCCCCAGCATTTT
-	TRBJ2-7	TRBV10-3	-	CAISEGGKNRPEQYF	TGTGCCATCAGTGAGGGGGGGAAGAATCGCCCCGAGCAGTACTTC
-	TRBJ1-3	TRBV18	-	CASRLSGNTIYF	TGTGCCAGCCGGTTGTCTGGAAACACCATATATTTT
TRBD1	TRBJ2-4	TRBV15	-	CATSRDLWDRGNLAKNIQYF	TGTGCCACCAGCAGAGATCTCTGGGACAGGGGGAATCTAGCCAAAAACATTCAGTACTTC
-	TRBJ1-1	TRBV7-5	-	CARSPWTGTRRNTEAFF	TGTGCCAGAAGCCCGTGGACAGGGACGCGAAGGAACACTGAAGCTTTCTTT
-	TRBJ2-7	TRBV4-3	-	CASSQDAAGREFSYEQYF	TGCGCCAGCAGCCAAGATGCCGCCGGACGGGAATTCTCCTACGAGCAGTACTTC
TRBD1	TRBJ2-7	TRBV5-1	-	CASSPQPPQGYEQYF	TGCGCCAGCAGCCCTCAACCCCCACAGGGGTACGAGCAGTACTTC
TRBD1	TRBJ2-7	TRBV7-2	once	CASSLAGQGSYEQYF	TGTGCCAGCAGCTTAGCGGGACAGGGCTCCTACGAGCAGTACTTC
TRBD2	TRBJ2-1	TRBV30	-	CAWSSGRAGNEQFF	TGTGCCTGGAGTAGCGGGAGGGCCGGGAATGAGCAGTTCTTC
-	TRBJ1-1	TRBV10-3	-	CAISLSGLGDTEAFF	TGTGCCATCAGCCTATCGGGATTAGGGGACACTGAAGCTTTCTTT
-	TRBJ1-2	TRBV5-4	many	CASRRDRVEGYTF	TGTGCCAGCAGGCGGGACCGGGTAGAAGGCTACACCTTC
-	TRBJ1-2	TRBV21-1	-	CASIPIRVASYGYTF	TGTGCCAGCATCCCAATTCGAGTGGCGAGCTATGGCTACACCTTC
TRBD2	TRBJ2-3	TRBV11-3	-	CASSPRLADTQYF	TGTGCCAGCAGCCCCAGACTAGCCGATACGCAGTATTTT
TRBD1	TRBJ1-2	TRBV19	-	CASSTREGGRRRGYTF	TGTGCCAGTAGTACTCGTGAAGGGGGCAGGCGACGTGGCTACACCTTC
-	TRBJ1-5	TRBV30	-	CAFMAEGIGQPQHF	TGTGCTTTTATGGCCGAGGGCATTGGGCAGCCCCAGCATTTT
TRBD1	TRBJ2-5	TRBV7-2	-	CASSPTWTGVIPATQYF	TGTGCCAGCAGCCCAACTTGGACAGGGGTAATCCCAGCGACCCAGTACTTC